This T cell receptor beta chain is drawn from a study of blood T cell repertoires in COVID-19. Background on the study: Sites in the United States, Italy and Spain provided acute and convalescent COVID-19 samples. In each case, the material was cDNA or gDNA derived from T cells, B-cell-depleted T cells, or PBMCs.

The germline V and J ends were trimmed by 7 bases and 3 bases, with 18 bases remaining between them. CDR3 size: 15 residues. Germline lookup yields CDR1 MNHEY and CDR2 SVGEGT. Profiled with immunoSEQ multiplex PCR; TCRdb holds only in-frame clones, not every one. The sample yields 300,000 to 350,000 clones, 87% seen once. The chain links TRBV6-2 or TRBV6-3 to TRBJ1-2; possibly TRBD1 for D (6 bases). The sequence derives from a man aged 30 to 39 with COVID-19, enrolled during active disease. The sequencing sample was made of peripheral blood. CDR3 nucleotides: TGTGCCAGCACTTCCTCGGACAGACGCTACTATGGCTACACCTTC. It translates to CASTSSDRRYYGYTF.